These 21 T cell receptor beta chains were all obtained from the same sample, sequenced in a study of identifying expanded T cells in peripheral blood. Repertoires were generated with immunoSEQ multiplex PCR, while TCRdb's copy carries only in-frame clones and drops some. The data show more than 75,000 clones, roughly 90% seen once. Sample: blood. These receptors all come from a person aged 18 to 75 in good health.

The chain uses TRBV6-1 and TRBJ2-7; D is possibly TRBD1 (5 bases). Between the trimmed V and J ends, which lost 10 bases and 2 bases, there was a span of 15 bases. Germline loops: CDR1 MNHNS, CDR2 SASEGT. The CDR3 extends over 13 amino acids. The DNA of the CDR3 is TGTGCCATACCGATGACAGATACCTACGAGCAGTACTTC. As protein: CAIPMTDTYEQYF.

The V and J genes are TRBV5-1 and TRBJ2-7; D may be TRBD2 (6 bases). Trimming took off 5 bases at V and 2 bases at J, with 14 bases between the two ends. Per germline, CDR1 SGHRS and CDR2 YFSETQ. This CDR3 is 14 amino acids long. The CDR3 protein is CASSHDGTAYEQYF. The CDR3 region has the DNA TGCGCCAGCAGTCACGACGGGACTGCCTACGAGCAGTACTTC.

CDR3 residues: CASSQPAGNTIYF. As DNA, the CDR3 is TGTGCCAGCAGTCAACCCGCGGGAAACACCATATATTTT. The chain uses TRBV28 and TRBJ1-3; the D is unclear. The CDR3 totals 13 residues. V lost 5 bases, J lost 4 bases, and 9 bases lay in between. Germline CDR1 is MDHEN and CDR2 is SYDVKM.

The rearrangement uses TRBV5-1 and TRBJ2-1; 14 bases map to TRBD2. The CDR3 length is 15 residues. The V gene's germline CDR1 is SGHRS and CDR2 YFSETQ. Trimming cost V 2 bases and J 6 bases; bases outside gene matches: 1. CDR3 DNA sequence: TGCGCCAGCAGCTTTGGGACTAGCGGGAGCAATGAGCAGTTCTTC. Translating it yields CASSFGTSGSNEQFF.

The chain uses TRBV5-5 and TRBJ2-7; D might be TRBD2 (5 bases). V lost 4 bases and J 3 bases, leaving 11 bases between the germline ends. CDR3 size: 13 residues. Germline CDR1 and CDR2: SGHKS and YYEKEE (reference sequence). CDR3 nucleotide sequence: TGTGCCAGCAGCAAGGCTACTAGCTACGAGCAGTACTTC. Translating gives CASSKATSYEQYF.

V is TRBV5-1 and J is TRBJ2-7; 9 nucleotides line up with TRBD1. The germline CDR1 and CDR2 sequences are SGHRS and YFSETQ. The V and J ends lost 2 bases and 7 bases, in that order; junction bases with no gene match: 10. The CDR3 covers 15 residues. CDR3 bases: TGCGCCAGCAGCTTTACAGGGGGCGTCCTCAGAGAGCAGTACTTC. Translating it yields CASSFTGGVLREQYF.

This clone was detected only a few times. The rearrangement uses TRBV6-4 and TRBJ2-7, with D hard to call. CDR1 and CDR2 (germline): MRHNA, SNTAGT. V was shortened by 4 bases and J by 7 bases, with 14 bases between the two germline ends. CDR3 length: 13 amino acids. CDR3 sequence: CASSANSNGEQYF. The DNA for the CDR3 is TGTGCCAGCAGTGCCAACTCGAATGGTGAGCAGTACTTC.

The chain has TRBV5-5 and TRBJ2-2; D unclear. Germline CDR1 is SGHKS and CDR2 is YYEKEE (reference sequence). The CDR3 length is 15 residues. Deletions cut 0 bases from V and 1 base from J, with 7 bases between. The CDR3 protein is CASSLVRQNTGELFF. CDR3 bases: TGTGCCAGCAGCTTGGTGCGGCAGAACACCGGGGAGCTGTTTTTT.

This clone has only a few counts. The chain joins TRBV4-1 to TRBJ1-2; D is ambiguous. The ends were cut back, 2 bases at V and 7 bases at J, with 11 bases in the middle. The CDR3 spans 13 residues. Per germline, CDR1 MGHRA and CDR2 YSYEKL. Here the CDR3 DNA reads TGCGCCAGCAGCCAAATAGGCAGGTCTGGCTACACCTTC. Translating gives CASSQIGRSGYTF.

V gene TRBV7-3 combines with J gene TRBJ2-1; D possibly matches TRBD1 or TRBD2 (5 bases each). CDR3 length: 12 residues. Germline V CDR1 and CDR2: SGHTA, FQGTGA. V was clipped by 0 bases and J by 9 bases, with 6 bases between them. The CDR3 sequence is CASSLTGVEQFF. As DNA, the CDR3 is TGTGCCAGCAGCTTAACGGGGGTTGAGCAGTTCTTC.

This clone was found once. V gene TRBV5-1 combines with J gene TRBJ2-1, with D tentatively TRBD2 (6 bases). Per the germline V gene, CDR1 is SGHRS and CDR2 is YFSETQ. With 3 bases removed from V and 0 bases from J, the gap between germline ends came to 10 bases. CDR3 length equals 15 residues. CDR3 sequence reads: CASSSRGFSYNEQFF. In DNA, the CDR3 is TGCGCCAGCAGCTCCCGGGGGTTCTCCTACAATGAGCAGTTCTTC.

The V call is TRBV27, the J call TRBJ2-1, with 11 bases aligning to TRBD2. The CDR3 contains 15 residues. V lost 6 bases to trimming and J lost 9 bases; unmatched junction nucleotides: 10. Germline-derived CDR1 and CDR2 are MNHEY and SMNVEV (reference sequence). The CDR3 DNA follows: TGTGCCAGCAGCTCCGGGACTAGCGGCGTGAGTGAGCAGTTCTTC. Its translation is CASSSGTSGVSEQFF.

The chain has TRBV27 and TRBJ1-3; D uncertain. V was pared by 2 bases and J by 0 bases, with 5 bases between. Per the germline V gene, CDR1 is MNHEY and CDR2 is SMNVEV (reference sequence). CDR3 length: 14 residues. DNA of the CDR3: TGTGCCAGCAGTTTACGGGGCTCTGGAAACACCATATATTTT. It codes for CASSLRGSGNTIYF.

This sequence joins TRBV2 and TRBJ2-7, with D perhaps matching TRBD2 (5 bases). Trimming left V 7 bases short and J 0 bases short, with 22 bases between. The CDR3 covers 17 residues. Germline lookup yields CDR1 SNHLY and CDR2 FYNNEI. The chain's CDR3 is CASTPAASWTYSYEQYF. The CDR3 bases are TGTGCCAGCACCCCCGCGGCGTCGTGGACTTACTCCTACGAGCAGTACTTC.

V gene TRBV11-2 combines with J gene TRBJ2-7, with 7 bases that match TRBD2. V trimming: 11 bases; J trimming: 7 bases; junction bases outside the gene matches: 2. CDR1 SGHAT and CDR2 FQNNGV come from the germline V gene. CDR3 size: 9 residues. The CDR3 loop is CAFGGEQYF. CDR3 bases: TGTGCCTTCGGGGGGGAGCAGTACTTC.

CDR3 amino acids: CASSLVLGQRPEQFF. In DNA, the CDR3 is TGTGCCAGCAGCTTAGTACTAGGGCAGCGACCTGAGCAGTTCTTC. V is TRBV7-9 and J is TRBJ2-1; TRBD2 might be the D (5 bases). The CDR3 loop spans 15 amino acids. The V end was cut by 1 base, the J end by 9 bases, with 16 bases between. In germline, CDR1 is SEHNR, CDR2 FQNEAQ (reference sequence).

This clone was picked up a small number of times. Here the CDR3 reads CASSLEALGRQPQHF. The CDR3 nucleotides read TGTGCCAGCAGCTTGGAGGCCCTAGGCAGGCAGCCCCAGCATTTT. The chain recombines TRBV5-5 with TRBJ1-5; D gene ambiguous. Trimming removed 0 bases at V and 7 bases at J, with 14 bases between. From germline, CDR1 is SGHKS and CDR2 YYEKEE (reference sequence). The CDR3 is made up of 15 amino acids.

This chain connects TRBV6-4 to TRBJ2-1; D is possibly TRBD1 (5 bases). Germline CDR1 and CDR2: MRHNA and SNTAGT. The V and J ends lost 0 bases and 9 bases respectively, with 12 bases between them. The CDR3 loop spans 14 amino acids. CDR3 in amino acids: CASSDSDGQGEQFF. The CDR3 DNA is TGTGCCAGCAGTGACTCTGATGGGCAGGGTGAGCAGTTCTTC.

Written as DNA, the CDR3 is TGTGCCAGCAGCTTAGATAACTACGAGCAGTACTTC. Protein: CASSLDNYEQYF. The chain is built from TRBV7-8 and TRBJ2-7; D is ambiguous. With 1 base removed from V and 3 bases from J, the gap between germline ends came to 4 bases. From germline, CDR1 is SGHVS and CDR2 FQNEAQ. The CDR3 spans 12 residues.

In this sample, this clone turned up once. V usage is TRBV11-2 and J usage is TRBJ1-5; D is perhaps TRBD1 (6 bases). This CDR3 is built from 14 residues. From germline, CDR1 is SGHAT and CDR2 FQNNGV. V was pared by 0 bases and J by 9 bases, with 12 bases between. CDR3 protein: CASSLEGTTSPQHF. The DNA for the CDR3 is TGTGCCAGCAGCTTAGAAGGGACAACGTCGCCCCAGCATTTT.

The chain recombines TRBV6-4 with TRBJ2-2; 10 bases line up with TRBD1. V lost 0 bases and J lost 5; bases outside the gene matches: 3. Germline CDR1 MRHNA, CDR2 SNTAGT. This CDR3 region has 16 residues. CDR3 amino acids: CASSDSGTGATGELFF. As DNA, the CDR3 is TGTGCCAGCAGTGACTCGGGGACAGGGGCAACCGGGGAGCTGTTTTTT.